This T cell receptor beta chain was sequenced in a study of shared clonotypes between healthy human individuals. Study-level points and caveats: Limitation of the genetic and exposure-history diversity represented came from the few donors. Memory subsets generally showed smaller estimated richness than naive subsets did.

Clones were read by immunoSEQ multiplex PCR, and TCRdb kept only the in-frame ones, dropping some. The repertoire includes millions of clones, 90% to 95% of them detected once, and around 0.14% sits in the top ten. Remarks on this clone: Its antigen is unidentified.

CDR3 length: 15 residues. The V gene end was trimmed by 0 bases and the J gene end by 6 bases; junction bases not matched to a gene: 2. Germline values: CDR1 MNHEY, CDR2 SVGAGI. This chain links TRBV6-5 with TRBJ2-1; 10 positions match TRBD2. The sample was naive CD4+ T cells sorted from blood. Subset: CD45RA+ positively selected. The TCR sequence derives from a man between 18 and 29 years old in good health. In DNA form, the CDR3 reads TGTGCCAGCAGTTACTCGGGGACTAGCGCCAATGAGCAGTTCTTC. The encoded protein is CASSYSGTSANEQFF.